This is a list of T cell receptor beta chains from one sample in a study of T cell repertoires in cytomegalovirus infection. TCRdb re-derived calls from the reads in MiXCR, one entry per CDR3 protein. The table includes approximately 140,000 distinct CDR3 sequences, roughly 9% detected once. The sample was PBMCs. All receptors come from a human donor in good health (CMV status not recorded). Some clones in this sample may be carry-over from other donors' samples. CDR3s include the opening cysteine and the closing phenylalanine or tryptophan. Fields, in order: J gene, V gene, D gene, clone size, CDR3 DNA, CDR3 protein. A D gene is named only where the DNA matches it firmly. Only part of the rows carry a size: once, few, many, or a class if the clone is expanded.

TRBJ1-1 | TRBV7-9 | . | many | TGTGCCAGCAGCTTAGGGGGGGCGAACACTGAAGCTTTCTTT | CASSLGGANTEAFF
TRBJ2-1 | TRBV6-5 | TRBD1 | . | TGTGCCAGCAGTTTGAGGCCCGGGACAGGGGAACGCGAGCAGTTCTTC | CASSLRPGTGEREQFF
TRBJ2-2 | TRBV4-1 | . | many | TGCGCCAGCAGCTCTGTGGGCCTCGGGGAGCTGTTTTTT | CASSSVGLGELFF
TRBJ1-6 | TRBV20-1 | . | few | TGCAGTGCTAGCATCCGGGGGCCCGCTTCACCCCTCCACTTT | CSASIRGPASPLHF
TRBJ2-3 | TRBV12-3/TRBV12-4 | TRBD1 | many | TGTGCCAGCAGTCGACAGGGGGCAACAGATACGCAGTATTTT | CASSRQGATDTQYF
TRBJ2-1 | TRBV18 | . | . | TGTGCCAGCTCACCACAGGCAGCTTACAATGAGCAGTTCTTC | CASSPQAAYNEQFF
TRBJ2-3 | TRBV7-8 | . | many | TGTGCCAGCAGTCAGAACGTCGGGATTTGGAGCACAGATACGCAGTATTTT | CASSQNVGIWSTDTQYF
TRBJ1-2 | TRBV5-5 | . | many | TGTGCCAGCAGCTTCGGACTCGACTACTATGGCTACACCTTC | CASSFGLDYYGYTF
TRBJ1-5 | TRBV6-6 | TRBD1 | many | TGTGCCAGCAGTTACCCTGGACAGGGCAGTCAGCCCCAGCATTTT | CASSYPGQGSQPQHF
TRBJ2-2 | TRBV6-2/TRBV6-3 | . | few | TGTGCCAGCAGACCGACAGGGAACACCGGGGAGCTGTTTTTT | CASRPTGNTGELFF
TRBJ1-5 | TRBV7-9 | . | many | TGTGCCAGCAGCGCTTACCGGCAGCCCCAGCATTTT | CASSAYRQPQHF
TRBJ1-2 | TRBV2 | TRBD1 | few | TGTGCCAGCGACAGGGGTTTGGATGGCTACACCTTC | CASDRGLDGYTF
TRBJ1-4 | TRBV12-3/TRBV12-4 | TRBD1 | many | TGTGCCAGCAGTACAAGACAGGGGGTAAAACTGTTTTTT | CASSTRQGVKLFF
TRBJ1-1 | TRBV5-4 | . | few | TGTGCCAGCAGCTTGGTGGAGGAGGTGGATGCTTTCTTT | CASSLVEEVDAFF
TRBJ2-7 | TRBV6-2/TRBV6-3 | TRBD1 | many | TGTGCCAGCAGTTACGGGACAGGGGCCTACGAGCAGTACTTC | CASSYGTGAYEQYF
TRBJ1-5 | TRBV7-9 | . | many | TGTGCCAGCAGCTTACAAGGCGGCGACCATCAGCCCCAGCATTTT | CASSLQGGDHQPQHF
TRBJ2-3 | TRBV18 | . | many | TGTGCCAGCTCACCAGGTCAGACTAGGACAGATACGCAGTATTTT | CASSPGQTRTDTQYF
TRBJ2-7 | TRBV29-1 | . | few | TGCAGCGCCTCCACCGACAGACCCTACGAGCAGTACTTC | CSASTDRPYEQYF
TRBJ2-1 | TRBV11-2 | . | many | TGTGCCAGCAGCTTAGATCGCCGATACGATGAGCAGTTCTTC | CASSLDRRYDEQFF
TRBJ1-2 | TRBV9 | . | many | TGTGCCAGCAGCGTGGCTCCCTTCTATGGCTACACCTTC | CASSVAPFYGYTF
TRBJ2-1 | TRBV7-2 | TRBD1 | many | TGTGCCAGCAGCAACGACAGGGGGGATGAGCAGTTCTTC | CASSNDRGDEQFF
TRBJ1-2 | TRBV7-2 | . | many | TGTGCCAGCAGCTCCCCCATGGAGCCTAACTATGGCTACACCTTC | CASSSPMEPNYGYTF
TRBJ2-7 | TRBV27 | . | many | TGTGCCAGCAGTCCGATCCGGGCCCAAAGGGATTACGAGCAGTACTTC | CASSPIRAQRDYEQYF
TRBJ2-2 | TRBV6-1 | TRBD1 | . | TGTGCCACCCTAACAGGGGGCCCGACCGGGGAGCTGTTTTTT | CATLTGGPTGELFF
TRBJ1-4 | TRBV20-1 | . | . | TGCAGTGCTAGCCGGGACGCCACCACTAATGAAAAACTGTTTTTT | CSASRDATTNEKLFF
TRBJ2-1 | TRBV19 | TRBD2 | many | TGTGCCAGTAGTTTCCGACTAGCGGGGGTGGTAGAGCAGTTCTTC | CASSFRLAGVVEQFF
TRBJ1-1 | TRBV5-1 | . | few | TGCGCCAGCAGCTTGGTGGGAGTAAACACTGAAGCTTTCTTT | CASSLVGVNTEAFF
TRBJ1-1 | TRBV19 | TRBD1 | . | TGTGCCAGTATGGGGACAGGGGCCACTGAAGCTTTCTTT | CASMGTGATEAFF
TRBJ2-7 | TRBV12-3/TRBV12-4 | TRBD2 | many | TGTGCCAGCATGCCGGCTGGCGGGGGGTACGAGCAGTACTTC | CASMPAGGGYEQYF
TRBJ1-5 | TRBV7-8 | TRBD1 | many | TGTGCCAGCAGCTTCGGACAGGGCGGACAGCCCCAGCATTTT | CASSFGQGGQPQHF
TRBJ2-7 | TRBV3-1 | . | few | TGTGCCAGCAGCTGGGCTGGATTTTACGAGCAGTACTTC | CASSWAGFYEQYF
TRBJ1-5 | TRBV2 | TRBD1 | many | TGTGCCAGCAGTGGAGGACAGGGTAGTCAGCCCCAGCATTTT | CASSGGQGSQPQHF
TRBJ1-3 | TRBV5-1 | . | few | TGCGCCAGCAGCTTGGAGGGATACTCTGGAAACACCATATATTTT | CASSLEGYSGNTIYF
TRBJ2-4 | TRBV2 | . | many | TGTGCCAGCAGTGAAGCGCGAGGGGCCAAAAACATTCAGTACTTC | CASSEARGAKNIQYF
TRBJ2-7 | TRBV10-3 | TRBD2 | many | TGTGCCATCAGTCAAACTAGCGGGGGGGTCGAGCAGTACTTC | CAISQTSGGVEQYF
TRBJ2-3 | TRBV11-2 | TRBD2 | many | TGTGCCAGCAGCTTACTAGCGGGGGGCCAGAGGACCACAGATACGCAGTATTTT | CASSLLAGGQRTTDTQYF
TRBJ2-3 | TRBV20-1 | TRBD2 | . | TGCAGTGCCTTCGGGACTAGCCAAACAGATACGCAGTATTTT | CSAFGTSQTDTQYF